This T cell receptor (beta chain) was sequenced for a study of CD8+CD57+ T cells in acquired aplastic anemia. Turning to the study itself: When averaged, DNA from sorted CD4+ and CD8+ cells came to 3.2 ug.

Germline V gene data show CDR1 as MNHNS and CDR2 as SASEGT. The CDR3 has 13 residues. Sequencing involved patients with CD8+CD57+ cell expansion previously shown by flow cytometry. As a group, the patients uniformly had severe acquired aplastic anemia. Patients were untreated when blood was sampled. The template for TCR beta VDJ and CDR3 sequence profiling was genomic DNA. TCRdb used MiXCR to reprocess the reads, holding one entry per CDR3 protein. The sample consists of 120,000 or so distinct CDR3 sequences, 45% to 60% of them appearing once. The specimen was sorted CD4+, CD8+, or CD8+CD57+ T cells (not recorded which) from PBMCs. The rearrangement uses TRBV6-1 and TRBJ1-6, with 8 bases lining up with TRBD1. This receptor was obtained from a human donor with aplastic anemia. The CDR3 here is CESDREKTSPLHF. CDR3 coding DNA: TGTGAATCGGACAGGGAAAAGACTTCACCCCTCCACTTT.